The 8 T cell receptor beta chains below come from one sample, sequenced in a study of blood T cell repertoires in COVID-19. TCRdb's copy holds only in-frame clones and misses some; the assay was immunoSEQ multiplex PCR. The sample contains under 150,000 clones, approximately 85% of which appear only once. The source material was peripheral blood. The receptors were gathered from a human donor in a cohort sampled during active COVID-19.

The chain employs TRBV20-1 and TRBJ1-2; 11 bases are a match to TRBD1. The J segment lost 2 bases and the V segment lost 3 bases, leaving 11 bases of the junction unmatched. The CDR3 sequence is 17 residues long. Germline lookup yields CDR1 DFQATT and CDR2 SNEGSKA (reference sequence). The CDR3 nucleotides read TGCAGTGCTAGTATTGGGGTCGGACAGGGGGCCAACTATGGCTACACCTTC. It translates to CSASIGVGQGANYGYTF.

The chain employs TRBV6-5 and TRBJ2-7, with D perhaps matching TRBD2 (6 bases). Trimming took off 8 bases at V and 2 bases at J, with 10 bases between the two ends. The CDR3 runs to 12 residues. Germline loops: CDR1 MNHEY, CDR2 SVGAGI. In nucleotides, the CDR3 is TGTGCCAGCTCGGACTACACCTACGAGCAGTACTTC. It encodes CASSDYTYEQYF.

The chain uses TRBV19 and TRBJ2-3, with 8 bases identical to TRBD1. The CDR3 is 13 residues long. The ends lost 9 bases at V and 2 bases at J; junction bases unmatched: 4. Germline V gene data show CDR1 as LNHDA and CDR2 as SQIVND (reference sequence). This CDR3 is CASGQGSTDTQYF. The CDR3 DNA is TGTGCCAGCGGACAGGGTTCCACAGATACGCAGTATTTT.

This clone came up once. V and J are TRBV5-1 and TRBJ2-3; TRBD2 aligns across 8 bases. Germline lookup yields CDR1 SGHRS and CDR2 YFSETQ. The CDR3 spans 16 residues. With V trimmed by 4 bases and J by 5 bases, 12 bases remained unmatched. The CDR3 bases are TGCGCCAGCAGCCCGTTAGTTAGCGGGGCCAAAGATACGCAGTATTTT. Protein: CASSPLVSGAKDTQYF.

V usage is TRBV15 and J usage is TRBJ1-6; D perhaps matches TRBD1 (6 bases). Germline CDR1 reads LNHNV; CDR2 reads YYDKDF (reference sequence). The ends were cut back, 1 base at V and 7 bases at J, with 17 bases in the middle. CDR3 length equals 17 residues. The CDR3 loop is CATSRATGLTINSPLHF. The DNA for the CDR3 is TGTGCCACCAGCAGAGCCACAGGGCTTACTATCAATTCACCCCTCCACTTT.

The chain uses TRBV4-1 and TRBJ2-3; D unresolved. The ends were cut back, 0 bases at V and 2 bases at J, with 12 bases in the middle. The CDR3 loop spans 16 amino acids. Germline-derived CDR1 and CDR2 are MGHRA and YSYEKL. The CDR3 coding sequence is TGCGCCAGCAGCCAAGAGAGGCTAGGAACCACAGATACGCAGTATTTT. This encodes CASSQERLGTTDTQYF.

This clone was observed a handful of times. CDR3 in DNA: TGCGCCAGCAGCTGGACTAGCGGGGGTACCACCGGGGAGCTGTTTTTT. Its protein is CASSWTSGGTTGELFF. The chain has TRBV5-1 and TRBJ2-2, with TRBD2 matching 13 bases. The CDR3 length is 16 residues. V gave up 3 bases and J gave up 4 bases; unmatched junction bases: 3. Germline V CDR1 and CDR2: SGHRS, YFSETQ.

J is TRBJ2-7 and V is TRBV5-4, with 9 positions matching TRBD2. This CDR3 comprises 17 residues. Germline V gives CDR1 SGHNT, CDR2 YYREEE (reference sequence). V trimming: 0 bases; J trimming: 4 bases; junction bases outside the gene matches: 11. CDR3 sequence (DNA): TGTGCCAGCAGCTTGGGGGTTAGGACTAGCGATGGATACGAGCAGTACTTC. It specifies CASSLGVRTSDGYEQYF.